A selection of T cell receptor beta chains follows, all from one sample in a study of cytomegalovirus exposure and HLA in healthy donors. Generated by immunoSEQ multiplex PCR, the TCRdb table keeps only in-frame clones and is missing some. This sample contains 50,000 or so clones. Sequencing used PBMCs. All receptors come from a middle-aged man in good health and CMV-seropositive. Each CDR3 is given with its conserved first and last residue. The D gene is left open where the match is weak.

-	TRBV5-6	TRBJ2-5	CASSFYSQETQYF	TGTGCCAGCAGCTTTTACAGCCAAGAGACCCAGTACTTC
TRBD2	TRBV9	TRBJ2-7	CASSVGVAGAVEQYF	TGTGCCAGCAGCGTAGGGGTAGCGGGAGCGGTCGAGCAGTACTTC
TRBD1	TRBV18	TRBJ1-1	CASSPGQGSTEAFF	TGTGCCAGCTCACCAGGACAGGGGAGCACTGAAGCTTTCTTT
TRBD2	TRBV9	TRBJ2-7	CASSGVAGKSEQYF	TGTGCCAGCAGCGGAGTAGCGGGGAAAAGTGAGCAGTACTTC
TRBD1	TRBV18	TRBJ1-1	CASSPGQDTEAFF	TGTGCCAGCTCACCTGGACAGGATACTGAAGCTTTCTTT
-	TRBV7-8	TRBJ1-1	CASSSGVGRRNTEAFF	TGTGCCAGCAGTTCGGGGGTGGGGCGCCGGAACACTGAAGCTTTCTTT
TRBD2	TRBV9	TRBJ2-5	CASSLAIAGGETQYF	TGTGCCAGCAGCCTGGCGATAGCGGGAGGAGAGACCCAGTACTTC
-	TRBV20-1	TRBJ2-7	CSVPNSYEQYF	TGCAGTGTCCCGAACTCCTACGAGCAGTACTTC
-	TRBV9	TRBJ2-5	CASSVGLGGENQYF	TGTGCCAGCAGCGTAGGACTAGGTGGGGAGAACCAGTACTTC
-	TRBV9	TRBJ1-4	CASSPHSLARGNEKLFF	TGTGCCAGCAGCCCCCATTCATTGGCCAGGGGTAATGAAAAACTGTTTTTT
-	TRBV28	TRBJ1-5	CASSFRENRNQPQHF	TGTGCCAGCAGTTTTAGGGAGAATCGCAATCAGCCCCAGCATTTT
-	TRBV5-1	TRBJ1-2	CASSGQGYGYTF	TGCGCCAGCAGCGGGCAGGGCTATGGCTACACCTTC
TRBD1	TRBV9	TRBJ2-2	CASSVAGQGNTGELFF	TGTGCCAGCAGCGTAGCGGGACAGGGGAACACCGGGGAGCTGTTTTTT
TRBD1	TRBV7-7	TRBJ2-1	CASSNRQGNEQFF	TGTGCTAGCAGCAACCGACAGGGGAATGAGCAGTTCTTC
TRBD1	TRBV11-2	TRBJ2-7	CASSLNSRTGRSYEQYF	TGTGCCAGCAGCTTAAATTCTCGGACAGGGCGCTCCTACGAGCAGTACTTC
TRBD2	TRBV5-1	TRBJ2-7	CASSLRTGGSYEQYF	TGCGCCAGCAGCTTAAGGACGGGAGGCTCCTACGAGCAGTACTTC
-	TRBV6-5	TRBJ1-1	CASTDYGNTEAFF	TGTGCCAGCACCGACTACGGGAACACTGAAGCTTTCTTT
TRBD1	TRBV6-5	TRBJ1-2	CASSYSGQGHYGYTF	TGTGCCAGCAGTTACTCGGGACAGGGCCACTATGGCTACACCTTC
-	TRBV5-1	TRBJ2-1	CASSLAEGLGYNEQFF	TGCGCCAGCAGCTTGGCCGAGGGTCTCGGCTACAATGAGCAGTTCTTC
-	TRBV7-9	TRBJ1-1	CASSLEGMGTEAFF	TGTGCCAGCAGCTTAGAGGGGATGGGCACTGAAGCTTTCTTT
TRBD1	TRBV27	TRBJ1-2	CASSLSTGGAYYGYTF	TGTGCCAGCAGTTTATCGACAGGGGGCGCGTACTATGGCTACACCTTC
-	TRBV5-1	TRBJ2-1	CASSLISQGGNEQFF	TGCGCCAGCAGCTTGATTAGTCAGGGTGGGAATGAGCAGTTCTTC
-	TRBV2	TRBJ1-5	CASSGGLNQPQHF	TGTGCCAGCAGTGGAGGGCTAAATCAGCCCCAGCATTTT
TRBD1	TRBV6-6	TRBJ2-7	CASSYSTGARNEQYF	TGTGCCAGCAGTTACTCGACAGGGGCGCGGAACGAGCAGTACTTC
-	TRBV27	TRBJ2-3	CASSLLTSTDTQYF	TGTGCCAGCAGTTTATTGACTAGCACAGATACGCAGTATTTT
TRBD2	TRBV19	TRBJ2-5	CASSNALAGQETQYF	TGTGCCAGTAGTAATGCACTAGCGGGACAAGAGACCCAGTACTTC
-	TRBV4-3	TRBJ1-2	CASSQNDLLTQSVHGYTF	TGCGCCAGCAGCCAAAACGACCTCTTAACCCAAAGCGTTCATGGCTACACCTTC
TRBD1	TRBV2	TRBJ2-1	CASSGLRTGWNEQFF	TGTGCCAGCAGTGGCCTTCGGACAGGGTGGAATGAGCAGTTCTTC
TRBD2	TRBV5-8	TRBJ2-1	CASSWGLADSYNEQFF	TGTGCCAGCAGCTGGGGACTAGCGGACTCCTACAATGAGCAGTTCTTC
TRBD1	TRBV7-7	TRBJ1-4	CASSYGQGTNEKLFF	TGTGCTAGCAGCTATGGACAGGGAACTAATGAAAAACTGTTTTTT
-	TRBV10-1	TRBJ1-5	CARRGGRTGPNQPQHF	TGCGCCAGGAGGGGGGGCCGGACCGGGCCGAATCAGCCCCAGCATTTT
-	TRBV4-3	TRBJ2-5	CASSRDFQETQYF	TGCGCCAGCAGCCGGGACTTCCAAGAGACCCAGTACTTC
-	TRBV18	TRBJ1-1	CASSAGFQNTEAFF	TGTGCCAGCTCCGCGGGATTTCAGAACACTGAAGCTTTCTTT
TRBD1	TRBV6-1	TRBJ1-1	CASSTGARNTEAFF	TGTGCCAGCAGTACAGGGGCCCGGAACACTGAAGCTTTCTTT
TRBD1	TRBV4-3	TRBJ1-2	CASSQEGTGALGGYTF	TGCGCCAGCAGCCAAGAAGGGACAGGGGCGCTGGGGGGCTACACCTTC
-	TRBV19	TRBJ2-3	CASSTRQVSTDTQYF	TGTGCCAGTAGTACCCGACAGGTTAGCACAGATACGCAGTATTTT
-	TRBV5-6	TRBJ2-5	CASSRFAQAIQETQYF	TGTGCCAGCAGCCGATTTGCACAGGCAATCCAAGAGACCCAGTACTTC
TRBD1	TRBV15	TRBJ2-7	CATSRVRGREQYF	TGTGCCACCAGCAGAGTAAGGGGGCGCGAGCAGTACTTC
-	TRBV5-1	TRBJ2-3	CASSYNPTGKDTQYF	TGCGCCAGCAGCTATAACCCGACAGGTAAAGATACGCAGTATTTT
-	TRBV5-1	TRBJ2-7	CASSPLGRGVDEQYF	TGCGCCAGCAGCCCCCTGGGGCGGGGTGTCGACGAGCAGTACTTC
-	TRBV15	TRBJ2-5	CATSRDRRNRVGETQYF	TGTGCCACCAGCAGAGATCGGAGGAACAGGGTAGGAGAGACCCAGTACTTC
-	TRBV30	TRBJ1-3	CAWAPPGGSGNTIYF	TGTGCCTGGGCTCCCCCGGGCGGGTCTGGAAACACCATATATTTT
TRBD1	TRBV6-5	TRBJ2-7	CASSYLGTGPYEQYF	TGTGCCAGCAGTTACCTGGGGACAGGGCCATACGAGCAGTACTTC
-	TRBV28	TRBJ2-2	CASSLSAPGPNTGELFF	TGTGCCAGCAGTCTGTCCGCTCCGGGTCCAAACACCGGGGAGCTGTTTTTT
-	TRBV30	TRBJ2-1	CAWSTPNSDNEQFF	TGTGCCTGGAGTACGCCGAACTCCGACAATGAGCAGTTCTTC
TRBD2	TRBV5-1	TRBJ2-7	CASSLETTSGGPPSSYEQYF	TGCGCCAGCAGCTTGGAAACAACTAGCGGGGGGCCTCCCTCTTCCTACGAGCAGTACTTC